The 23 T cell receptor beta chains presented below share a single source sample, sequenced in a study of blood T cell repertoires in COVID-19. The method was immunoSEQ multiplex PCR; TCRdb's version includes in-frame clones alone and lacks a portion of them. The table shows roughly 250,000 clones, with approximately 90% occurring only once. The sample consisted of peripheral blood. Every receptor here comes from a woman in her thirties or forties who had recovered from COVID-19.

Turning to this clone: This sample also contains other DNA sequences that code for the same CDR3. This chain connects TRBV16 to TRBJ1-2; D call uncertain. The germline V and J ends were trimmed by 0 bases and 3 bases, with 11 bases remaining between them. Germline V lookup: CDR1 KGHSY, CDR2 FQNENV. This CDR3 has 15 residues. The CDR3 loop reads CASSQSSRRDYGYTF. CDR3 DNA: TGTGCCAGCAGCCAATCGAGCAGGCGAGACTATGGCTACACCTTC.

V gene TRBV3-1 (or the pseudogene TRBV3-2) combines with J gene TRBJ2-2; TRBD2 matches 7 bases. The CDR3 extends over 15 amino acids. The V and J ends lost 4 bases and 4 bases, in that order; junction bases with no gene match: 6. Germline V lookup: CDR1 LGHDT, CDR2 YNNKEL (reference sequence). CDR3 in amino acids: CASSPAGVGTGELFF. In DNA, the CDR3 is TGTGCCAGCAGCCCGGCGGGAGTCGGCACCGGGGAGCTGTTTTTT.

The rearrangement uses TRBV4-2 and TRBJ2-1; 9 nucleotides match TRBD1. The ends lost 4 bases at V and 5 bases at J; junction bases unmatched: 9. Per germline, CDR1 LGHNA and CDR2 YNFKEQ. This CDR3 has 16 amino acids. In nucleotides, the CDR3 is TGTGCCAGCAGCCGAATGGGGACAGGGAAACACAATGAGCAGTTCTTC. It encodes CASSRMGTGKHNEQFF.

This clone was observed a single time. The chain joins TRBV7-9 to TRBJ2-3; 9 nucleotides align to TRBD2. The CDR3 totals 14 residues. V shed 4 bases, J shed 4 bases, and the junction held 3 bases outside the gene matches. From germline, CDR1 is SEHNR and CDR2 FQNEAQ (reference sequence). The CDR3 sequence is CASSSRTSADTQYF. The CDR3 coding sequence is TGTGCCAGCAGCTCCCGGACTAGCGCAGATACGCAGTATTTT.

The chain joins TRBV2 to TRBJ2-7; D gene uncertain. The CDR3 length is 14 residues. The germline V and J ends were trimmed by 3 bases and 2 bases, with 11 bases remaining between them. Germline V gives CDR1 SNHLY, CDR2 FYNNEI. The CDR3 protein is CASSDSLAPYEQYF. The CDR3 DNA reads as TGTGCCAGCAGTGACAGTTTGGCCCCCTACGAGCAGTACTTC.

This chain uses TRBV2 with TRBJ2-1; D remains unclear. This CDR3 comprises 14 residues. Trimming removed 7 bases from V and 0 bases from J, with 10 bases in between. Germline values: CDR1 SNHLY, CDR2 FYNNEI. The CDR3: CASTERSSYNEQFF. Written as DNA, the CDR3 is TGTGCCAGCACCGAGAGGAGCTCCTACAATGAGCAGTTCTTC.

This chain connects TRBV11-2 to TRBJ1-2, with 8 positions matching TRBD1. The CDR3 sequence is 16 residues long. J gave up 7 bases and V 4 bases, and 14 bases lay outside the gene matches. CDR1 SGHAT and CDR2 FQNNGV come from the germline V gene. CDR3: CASSYTGTGVSSGYTF. The CDR3 DNA reads TGTGCCAGCAGCTACACCGGGACAGGCGTGTCCTCTGGCTACACCTTC. Complete variable domain (other parts from reference TRBV11-2 and TRBJ1-2): EAGVAQSPRYKIIEKRQSVAFWCNPISGHATLYWYQQILGQGPKLLIQFQNNGVVDDSQLPKDRFSAERLKGVDSTLKIQPAKLEDSAVYLCASSYTGTGVSSGYTFGSGTRLTVV.

The genes are TRBV7-9 and TRBJ2-2, with D possibly matching TRBD1 (6 bases). Germline V gives CDR1 SEHNR, CDR2 FQNEAQ (reference sequence). V lost 10 bases and J 0 bases, leaving 9 bases between the germline ends. The CDR3 is made up of 13 amino acids. CDR3 DNA: TGTGCCACAGGGGACGCGAACACCGGGGAGCTGTTTTTT. Protein sequence: CATGDANTGELFF.

J is TRBJ2-7 and V is TRBV5-5; D unresolved. V dropped 3 bases and J dropped 2 bases, with 15 bases sitting between them. The CDR3 consists of 15 residues. The germline gives CDR1 SGHKS, CDR2 YYEKEE (reference sequence). Here the CDR3 DNA reads TGTGCCAGCAGCTCGGCGGCCTCTGCGCCCTACGAGCAGTACTTC. This translates into CASSSAASAPYEQYF.

The chain employs TRBV27 and TRBJ1-2, with 7 nucleotides matching TRBD1. The CDR3 length is 12 residues. The junction had 2 bases not matched to a gene; V was cut back by 6 bases and J by 4 bases. Per the germline V gene, CDR1 is MNHEY and CDR2 is SMNVEV (reference sequence). CDR3 bases: TGTGCCAGCAGAAGGGACAGCTATGGCTACACCTTC. It encodes CASRRDSYGYTF.

The rearrangement uses TRBV12-5 and TRBJ2-7; TRBD1 agrees at 9 bases. Trimming removed 2 bases from V and 6 bases from J; junction bases left unmatched: 8. The CDR3 is 15 residues long. Germline lookup yields CDR1 LGHNT and CDR2 FRNRAP. In DNA, the CDR3 is TGTGCTAGTGGTTTGCCGGACAGGGGTTCGGGCGAGCAGTACTTC. It specifies CASGLPDRGSGEQYF.

The chain joins TRBV7-2 to TRBJ1-5, with D possibly being TRBD1 (6 bases). The CDR3 spans 15 residues. V lost 6 bases to trimming and J lost 2 bases, with 14 bases between them. The V gene's germline CDR1 is SGHTA and CDR2 FQGNSA. Here the CDR3 reads CASRLLTGGNQPQHF. Here the CDR3 DNA reads TGTGCCAGCAGATTACTGACAGGAGGCAATCAGCCCCAGCATTTT.

The chain employs TRBV4-1 and TRBJ1-4, with D tentatively TRBD1 (5 bases). Trimming stripped 1 base from V and 5 bases from J, with 11 bases between. The germline V gene has CDR1 MGHRA and CDR2 YSYEKL. This CDR3 is 15 amino acids long. In nucleotides, the CDR3 is TGCGCCAGCAGCCAAGTTGGGGGGACGAATGAAAAACTGTTTTTT. This translates into CASSQVGGTNEKLFF.

The rearrangement uses TRBV2 and TRBJ2-3; D is ambiguous. The V gene's germline CDR1 is SNHLY and CDR2 FYNNEI. Trimming took 3 bases from V and 4 from J, leaving 14 bases between them. The CDR3 sequence is 15 residues long. The CDR3 is CASSDHEERADTQYF. Here the CDR3 DNA reads TGTGCCAGCAGTGACCATGAGGAGAGAGCAGATACGCAGTATTTT.

The CDR3 DNA sequence: TGTGCCAGTAGTATTCGGGGACAGGTGGGATTTAACATTCAGTACTTC. This sequence encodes CASSIRGQVGFNIQYF. The chain joins TRBV19 to TRBJ2-4, with 8 bases fitting TRBD1. Germline loops: CDR1 LNHDA, CDR2 SQIVND (reference sequence). This CDR3 has 16 residues. The ends lost 3 bases at V and 7 bases at J; junction bases unmatched: 11. Variable domain in full (rest from reference TRBV19 and TRBJ2-4): DGGITQSPKYLFRKEGQNVTLSCEQNLNHDAMYWYRQDPGQGLRLIYYSQIVNDFQKGDIAEGYSVSREKKESFPLTVTSAQKNPTAFYLCASSIRGQVGFNIQYFGAGTRLSVL.

This clone has a single count. The chain combines TRBV6-6 with TRBJ2-4; a possible D gene is TRBD1 (6 bases). Trimming left V 2 bases short and J 1 base short, with 9 bases between. The germline gives CDR1 MNHNY, CDR2 SVGAGI (reference sequence). CDR3 length: 15 amino acids. CDR3 nucleotide sequence: TGTGCCAGCAGTTACCTTCAGGGGGCCAAAAACATTCAGTACTTC. Its translation: CASSYLQGAKNIQYF.

The chain combines TRBV7-2 with TRBJ2-1; 10 nucleotides match TRBD2. Germline CDR1 reads SGHTA; CDR2 reads FQGNSA. This CDR3 has 16 residues. The ends lost 3 bases at V and 12 bases at J; junction bases unmatched: 14. CDR3 bases: TGTGCCAGCAGCTTGAGTTTAGCGGGAGGTCCAGCGGGGCAGTTCTTC. Residues: CASSLSLAGGPAGQFF.

The CDR3 coding sequence is TGTGCCAGCTCACCGGGCCCCCTAAACACCATATATTTT. It specifies CASSPGPLNTIYF. The chain is built from TRBV18 and TRBJ1-3; D is unresolved. V gave up 3 bases and J gave up 6 bases, with 9 bases separating them. This CDR3 contains 13 residues. Germline loops: CDR1 KGHSH, CDR2 LQKENI. Filled out from reference TRBV18 and TRBJ1-3, the complete variable domain reads NAGVMQNPRHLVRRRGQEARLRCSPMKGHSHVYWYRQLPEEGLKFMVYLQKENIIDESGMPKERFSAEFPKEGPSILRIQQVVRGDSAAYFCASSPGPLNTIYFGEGSWLTVV.

The chain has TRBV5-1 and TRBJ2-1, with 7 bases aligning to TRBD2. CDR1 and CDR2 (germline): SGHRS, YFSETQ. CDR3 length: 16 amino acids. Unmatched junction bases numbered 12, after V lost 4 bases and J lost 5 bases. The CDR3 sequence is CASSRDLAGVNNEQFF. The DNA of the CDR3 is TGCGCCAGCAGCCGTGACTTGGCGGGAGTTAACAATGAGCAGTTCTTC.

This chain links TRBV18 with TRBJ1-2, with 10 nucleotides matching TRBD1. The CDR3 loop spans 14 amino acids. J was trimmed by 8 bases and V by 6 bases; bases with no gene match: 9. CDR1 is KGHSH and CDR2 is LQKENI in the germline V gene. CDR3 protein: CASSPSGTGEGYTF. CDR3 bases: TGTGCCAGCTCCCCCAGCGGGACAGGGGAAGGCTACACCTTC.

This clone came up once. The chain links TRBV9 to TRBJ1-6, with 7 bases fitting TRBD1. The germline V gene encodes CDR1 SGDLS and CDR2 YYNGEE. J gave up 7 bases and V 4 bases, and 5 bases lay outside the gene matches. The CDR3 runs 14 residues. CDR3 sequence (DNA): TGTGCCAGCAGCCCTCGCAGGGGGAATTCACCCCTCCACTTT. Residues: CASSPRRGNSPLHF.

The chain employs TRBV14 and TRBJ1-2; D not certain. CDR1 and CDR2 (germline): SGHDN, FVKESK. The CDR3 length is 13 residues. V was shortened by 2 bases and J by 0 bases, with 4 bases between the two germline ends. CDR3 DNA sequence: TGTGCCAGCAGCCAACGTCCTAACTATGGCTACACCTTC. It codes for CASSQRPNYGYTF.

This clone was observed many times. The sample carries other DNA sequences with the same CDR3. The rearrangement joins TRBV6-6 to TRBJ2-2; 8 bases map to TRBD2. This CDR3 has 16 residues. V lost 5 bases, J lost 6 bases, and 11 bases stayed unmatched. Germline CDR1 is MNHNY and CDR2 is SVGAGI (reference sequence). CDR3 protein: CASSRLARRVAGELFF. In DNA, the CDR3 is TGTGCCAGCAGTCGACTAGCGCGGAGGGTCGCCGGGGAGCTGTTTTTT.